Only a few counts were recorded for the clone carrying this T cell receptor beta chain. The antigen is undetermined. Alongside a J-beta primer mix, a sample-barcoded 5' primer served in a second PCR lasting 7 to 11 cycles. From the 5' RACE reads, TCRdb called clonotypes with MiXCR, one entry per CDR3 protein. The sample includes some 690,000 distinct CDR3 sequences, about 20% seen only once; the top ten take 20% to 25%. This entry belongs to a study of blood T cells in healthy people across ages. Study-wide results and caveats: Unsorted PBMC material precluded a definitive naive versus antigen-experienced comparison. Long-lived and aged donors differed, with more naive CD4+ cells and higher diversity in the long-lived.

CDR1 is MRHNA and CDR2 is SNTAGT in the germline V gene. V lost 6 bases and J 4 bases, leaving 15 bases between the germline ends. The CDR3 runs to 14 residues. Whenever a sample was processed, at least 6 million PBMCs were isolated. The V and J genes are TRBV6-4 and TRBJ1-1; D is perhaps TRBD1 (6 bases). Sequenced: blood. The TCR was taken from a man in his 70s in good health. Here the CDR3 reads CASRKQGFGTEAFF. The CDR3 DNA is TGTGCCAGCAGAAAACAGGGTTTTGGCACTGAAGCTTTCTTT.